A single sample is the source of the 22 T cell receptor beta chains below, sequenced in a study of blood T cell repertoires in COVID-19. The protocol was immunoSEQ multiplex PCR, while the TCRdb copy is restricted to in-frame clones and leaves out a portion. The sample yields roughly 410,000 clones, more than 70% seen once. Sequencing was done on a sample of peripheral blood. The receptor source for this set is a woman aged 60-75 years with COVID-19, enrolled during active disease.

The rearrangement links TRBV2 to TRBJ1-1, with TRBD1 as a possible D gene (6 bases). Trimming pared 6 bases from V and 3 bases from J, leaving 11 bases between. Germline V gives CDR1 SNHLY, CDR2 FYNNEI. The CDR3 has 13 amino acids. The CDR3 loop reads CASSGQGYTEAFF. The CDR3 DNA is TGTGCCAGCAGCGGTCAGGGGTACACTGAAGCTTTCTTT.

A remark on this clone: Germline and junction disagree at one end, which may indicate a read error. The chain employs TRBV12-3 or TRBV12-4 and TRBJ1-2; D not certain. This CDR3 region has 10 residues. In nucleotides, the CDR3 is TGTGCCAGCAGTTTAGAGCGGGGAGCCTTC. Translated, it gives CASSLERGAF.

As DNA, the CDR3 is TGTGCCAGCGTCCGGGTCCTTTCTTACAATGAGCAGTTCTTC. Translation: CASVRVLSYNEQFF. This chain links TRBV6-5 with TRBJ2-1; D gene uncertain. With 8 bases removed from V and 4 bases from J, the gap between germline ends came to 15 bases. CDR1 and CDR2 (germline): MNHEY, SVGAGI. The CDR3 extends over 14 amino acids.

The chain carries TRBV5-8 and TRBJ1-5, with 7 positions matching TRBD1. V shed 5 bases, J shed 4 bases, and the junction held 9 bases outside the gene matches. The CDR3 covers 15 residues. Per the germline V gene, CDR1 is SGHTS and CDR2 is YDEGEE. The CDR3 nucleotides read TGTGCCAGCAGTAGGGGGGCGACAGGGAATCAGCCCCAGCATTTT. Its protein is CASSRGATGNQPQHF.

The chain combines TRBV5-8 with TRBJ2-7, with a weak D call TRBD1 (5 bases). Per germline, CDR1 SGHTS and CDR2 YDEGEE. The CDR3 runs 13 residues. Between the trimmed V and J ends, which lost 0 bases and 12 bases, there was a span of 16 bases. The CDR3 loop reads CASSLESRGPLYF. CDR3 nucleotides: TGTGCCAGCAGCTTGGAAAGTAGGGGCCCCCTGTACTTC.

This chain links TRBV2 with TRBJ2-2, with 7 bases identical to TRBD2. The CDR3 is 13 residues long. V lost 7 bases, J lost 6 bases, and 5 bases stayed unmatched. Germline CDR1 and CDR2: SNHLY and FYNNEI. This chain's CDR3 is CASKGGSAGELFF. CDR3 coding DNA: TGTGCCAGCAAGGGAGGGAGTGCCGGGGAGCTGTTTTTT.

The chain is built from TRBV3-1 (or the pseudogene TRBV3-2) and TRBJ1-3, with D unresolved. Trimming took off 1 base at V and 4 bases at J, with 20 bases between the two ends. The CDR3 is 18 residues long. Germline CDR1 reads LGHDT; CDR2 reads YNNKEL (reference sequence). The CDR3 region is CASSQGFSRDTTGNTIYF. In DNA form, the CDR3 reads TGTGCCAGCAGCCAAGGGTTTTCGAGGGATACTACGGGAAACACCATATATTTT.

This chain links TRBV25-1 with TRBJ1-4, with a weak D call TRBD1 (6 bases). Germline V gene lookup returns CDR1 MGHDK and CDR2 SYGVNS. This CDR3 contains 12 residues. The V end was cut by 6 bases, the J end by 6 bases, with 8 bases between. The CDR3 reads CASRQGHEKLFF. CDR3 bases: TGTGCCAGCAGACAGGGACATGAAAAACTGTTTTTT.

V gene TRBV5-1 combines with J gene TRBJ2-1, with 10 bases matching TRBD2. CDR3 length: 18 residues. V lost 0 bases and J lost 4; bases outside the gene matches: 10. CDR1 is SGHRS and CDR2 is YFSETQ in the germline V gene. The CDR3 loop reads CASSLVPVTSGVYNEQFF. DNA of the CDR3: TGCGCCAGCAGCTTGGTTCCCGTCACTAGCGGGGTATACAATGAGCAGTTCTTC.

This rearrangement joins TRBV2 to TRBJ1-3; D is ambiguous. The V gene's germline CDR1 is SNHLY and CDR2 FYNNEI. Trimming took off 7 bases at V and 4 bases at J, with 17 bases between the two ends. The CDR3 is made up of 15 amino acids. In DNA, the CDR3 is TGTGCCAGCACCACAGAGGGAGTGAGCGGAAACACCATATATTTT. As protein: CASTTEGVSGNTIYF.

This sequence joins TRBV6-6 and TRBJ2-2, with D maybe TRBD1 (6 bases). Germline-derived CDR1 and CDR2 are MNHNY and SVGAGI (reference sequence). The CDR3 spans 13 residues. Trimming left V 7 bases short and J 6 bases short, with 12 bases between. The CDR3 DNA reads TGTGCCAGCAAACTACAGGGACCCGGGGAGCTGTTTTTT. Translated, it gives CASKLQGPGELFF.

The rearrangement joins TRBV25-1 to TRBJ2-7; TRBD2 matches at 10 bases. CDR3 length equals 14 residues. The trim removed 5 bases at V and 2 bases at J, leaving 3 bases unmatched. CDR1 MGHDK and CDR2 SYGVNS come from the germline V gene. Here the CDR3 DNA reads TGTGCCAGCAGTCTAAGCGGGGGGGCCTACGAGCAGTACTTC. This gives the protein CASSLSGGAYEQYF.

This chain uses TRBV5-1 with TRBJ2-3, with 8 bases that match TRBD1. The CDR3 extends over 14 amino acids. Losses at the gene ends were 3 bases for V and 4 bases for J; bases not matched to a gene: 4. Germline V CDR1 and CDR2: SGHRS, YFSETQ. In DNA form, the CDR3 reads TGCGCCAGCAGCTATACAGGGGGTGCAGATACGCAGTATTTT. This sequence encodes CASSYTGGADTQYF.

The CDR3 here is CASSFAGANVLTF. Here the CDR3 DNA reads TGCGCCAGCAGCTTCGCTGGGGCCAACGTCCTGACTTTC. This sequence joins TRBV5-1 and TRBJ2-6; D is unresolved. The V gene's germline CDR1 is SGHRS and CDR2 YFSETQ. The V end was cut by 2 bases, the J end by 2 bases, with 2 bases between. There are 13 residues in the CDR3.

J is TRBJ2-1 and V is TRBV5-4; D possibly corresponds to TRBD2 (6 bases). This CDR3 is built from 14 residues. Trimming removed 1 base from V and 12 bases from J, with 17 bases in between. Germline assignment: CDR1 SGHNT and CDR2 YYREEE (reference sequence). The CDR3 protein is CASSLWGDVYGQFF. The CDR3 DNA reads as TGTGCCAGCAGCTTGTGGGGGGACGTCTACGGGCAGTTCTTC.

The chain recombines TRBV27 with TRBJ1-2; a possible D gene is TRBD1 (6 bases). Trimming took 5 bases from V and 4 from J, leaving 17 bases between them. The germline V gene has CDR1 MNHEY and CDR2 SMNVEV (reference sequence). The CDR3 is 15 amino acids. This CDR3 reads CASSNSPLDSYGYTF. The CDR3 nucleotides read TGTGCCAGCAGTAACTCCCCTTTGGACAGCTATGGCTACACCTTC.

The DNA for the CDR3 is TGTGCCAGCAGCCGGTCGGTAGGGCGGGGGGTCGCTCGGTACAATGAGCAGTTCTTC. Its translation is CASSRSVGRGVARYNEQFF. The V and J genes are TRBV7-8 and TRBJ2-1; 8 bases fit TRBD2. Germline V gene sequence: CDR1 SGHVS, CDR2 FQNEAQ. The trim removed 5 bases at V and 4 bases at J, leaving 19 bases unmatched. CDR3 length equals 19 residues.

This chain uses TRBV9 with TRBJ2-6; TRBD1 might be the D (6 bases). Trimming removed 4 bases from V and 4 bases from J, with 18 bases in between. The CDR3 has 17 amino acids. The germline gives CDR1 SGDLS, CDR2 YYNGEE. This CDR3 is CASSSNEGVSGANVLTF. As DNA, the CDR3 is TGTGCCAGCAGCTCAAACGAGGGGGTCTCAGGGGCCAACGTCCTGACTTTC.

The V call is TRBV28, the J call TRBJ2-3; no clear D. V lost 3 bases and J lost 1, with 8 bases in between. The CDR3 is made up of 14 amino acids. Germline CDR1 MDHEN, CDR2 SYDVKM. CDR3: CASSLSSRTDTQYF. The CDR3 DNA is TGTGCCAGCAGTTTGTCCAGTCGCACAGATACGCAGTATTTT.

The chain couples TRBV9 to TRBJ1-5; perhaps TRBD1 as D (5 bases). The CDR3 runs 12 residues. Trimming shortened V by 10 bases and J by 11 bases, and 19 bases separated the two germline ends. The germline V gene has CDR1 SGDLS and CDR2 YYNGEE. DNA for the CDR3: TGTGCCCGGCGACCGACCGAAGGGGCCCAGCATTTT. The encoded protein is CARRPTEGAQHF. The full variable domain, with the rest looked up from reference TRBV9 and TRBJ1-5, is DSGVTQTPKHLITATGQRVTLRCSPRSGDLSVYWYQQSLDQGLQFLIQYYNGEERAKGNILERFSAQQFPDLHSELNLSSLELGDSALYFCARRPTEGAQHFGDGTRLSIL.

This clone was seen once. The gene calls are TRBV18 and TRBJ1-4; 7 bases align to TRBD1. The CDR3 covers 14 residues. The germline CDR1 and CDR2 sequences are KGHSH and LQKENI. The junction had 3 bases not matched to a gene; V was cut back by 4 bases and J by 4 bases. Here the CDR3 reads CASSQDRSNEKLFF. In DNA form, the CDR3 reads TGTGCCAGCTCACAGGACAGGAGTAATGAAAAACTGTTTTTT.

This chain uses TRBV2 with TRBJ1-6, with D possibly being TRBD1 (6 bases). The CDR3 is 13 amino acids. Germline V lookup: CDR1 SNHLY, CDR2 FYNNEI. V lost 8 bases and J 7 bases, leaving 12 bases between the germline ends. CDR3 region: CASFRTENSPLHF. The CDR3 region has the DNA TGTGCCAGCTTTCGGACAGAAAATTCACCCCTCCACTTT.